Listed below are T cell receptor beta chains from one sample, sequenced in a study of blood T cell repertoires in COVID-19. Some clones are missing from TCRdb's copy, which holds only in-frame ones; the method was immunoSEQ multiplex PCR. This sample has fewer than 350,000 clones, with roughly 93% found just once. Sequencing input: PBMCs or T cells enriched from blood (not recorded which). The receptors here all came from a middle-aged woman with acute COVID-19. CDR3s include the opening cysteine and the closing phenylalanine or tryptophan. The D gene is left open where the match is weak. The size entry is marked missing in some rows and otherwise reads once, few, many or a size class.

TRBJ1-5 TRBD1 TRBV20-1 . CSASDAGQGAHQPQHF TGCAGTGCTAGTGACGCGGGACAGGGGGCTCATCAGCCCCAGCATTTT
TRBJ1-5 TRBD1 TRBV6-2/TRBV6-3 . CASSPLQGGNQPQHF TGTGCCAGCAGTCCACTTCAGGGGGGTAATCAGCCCCAGCATTTT
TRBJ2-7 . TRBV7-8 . CASSLGQGKNEQYF TGTGCCAGCAGCTTAGGGCAGGGGAAGAACGAGCAGTACTTC
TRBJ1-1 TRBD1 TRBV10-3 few CAISPQGANTEAFF TGTGCCATCAGCCCGCAGGGGGCAAACACTGAAGCTTTCTTT
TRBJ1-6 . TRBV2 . CASSEGQYNSPLHF TGTGCCAGCAGTGAAGGACAGTATAATTCACCCCTCCACTTT
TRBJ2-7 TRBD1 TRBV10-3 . CAISHRDRSYEQYF TGTGCCATCAGTCACCGGGACAGATCCTACGAGCAGTACTTC
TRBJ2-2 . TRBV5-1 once CASSSGAQGNTGELFF TGCGCCAGCAGCTCGGGCGCACAGGGAAACACCGGGGAGCTGTTTTTT
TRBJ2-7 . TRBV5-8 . CASSWTVSYEQYF TGTGCCAGCAGCTGGACAGTTTCCTACGAGCAGTACTTC
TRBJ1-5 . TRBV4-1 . CASSQDGQGSNQPQHF TGCGCCAGCAGCCAAGACGGGCAGGGTAGCAATCAGCCCCAGCATTTT
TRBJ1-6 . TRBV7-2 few CASRSQGHNNSPLHF TGTGCCAGCAGAAGCCAGGGTCATAATAATTCACCCCTCCACTTT
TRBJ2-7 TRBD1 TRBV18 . CASSFGQGYEQYF TGTGCCAGCTCATTCGGACAGGGCTACGAGCAGTACTTC
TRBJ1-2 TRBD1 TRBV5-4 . CASSNGQAYGYTF TGTGCCAGCAGCAACGGACAGGCCTATGGCTACACCTTC
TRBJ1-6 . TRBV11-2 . CASTGGYNSPLHF TGTGCCAGCACCGGTGGCTATAATTCACCCCTCCACTTT
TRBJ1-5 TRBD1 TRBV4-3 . CASSLTTGNNQPQHF TGCGCCAGCAGCCTTACGACAGGGAATAATCAGCCCCAGCATTTT
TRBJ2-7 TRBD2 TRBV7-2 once CASRTGLAGLYEQYF TGTGCCAGCAGGACCGGACTAGCGGGACTGTACGAGCAGTACTTC
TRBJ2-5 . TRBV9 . CASSATQAQETQYF TGTGCCAGCAGCGCGACCCAGGCTCAAGAGACCCAGTACTTC
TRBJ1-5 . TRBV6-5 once CASSEGGQGQPQHF TGTGCCAGCAGCGAGGGGGGGCAGGGGCAGCCCCAGCATTTT